The clone carrying this T cell receptor (beta chain) was counted many times. The antigen is not known. Between the trimmed V and J ends, which lost 3 bases and 4 bases, there was a span of 16 bases. CDR3 length equals 16 residues. Germline values: CDR1 SGHAT, CDR2 FQNNGV. Ophthalmopathy donors' eye disease showed moderate-to-severe activity, CAS of at least 3, NOSPECS of at least 4 and duration under 3 months. Pregnant or lactating patients and those with other autoimmune diseases or uncontrolled infections were excluded. Using RNA transcripts, the TCR beta CDR3 regions were amplified. An opening RT-PCR round employed HTBI primers and preceded a second-round multiplex PCR. MiXCR was run by TCRdb on the multiplex PCR reads, yielding one entry per CDR3 protein. In the table there are 45,000 to 60,000 distinct CDR3 sequences, roughly 47% of which are singletons. The sample comes from a study of Graves' ophthalmopathy and Graves' hyperthyroidism.

Notes on the study in general: Blood contained most expanded thyroid clonotypes exceeding 0.001 frequency. Discrimination between ophthalmopathy and stable hyperthyroidism by a 13-signature model showed about 88% sensitivity and roughly 80% specificity.

Input material: peripheral blood. The chain recombines TRBV11-2 with TRBJ2-1; D is possibly TRBD2 (5 bases). The source of this sequence is an adult woman with Graves' ophthalmopathy. The CDR3 nucleotides are TGTGCCAGCAGCTTCCTGACTGCCGGAGGTTACAATGAGCAGTTCTTC. Encoded protein: CASSFLTAGGYNEQFF.